This T cell receptor (beta chain) emerged from a study of T cell responses to AZD1222 COVID-19 vaccine. TCRdb keeps only in-frame clones here, not all; method: immunoSEQ multiplex PCR. The data contain 95,000 to 150,000 clones, 90% of them seen just once; the ten biggest clones take up about 4.5%. V was trimmed by 2 bases and J by 7 bases, leaving 5 bases between them. The CDR3 is 12 residues long. The chain has TRBV12-3 or TRBV12-4 and TRBJ2-2; no clear D gene. The sample was peripheral blood, taken on day 0 of MenACWY control vaccination. This clonotype was sampled from an adult in good health. CDR3 residues: CASSLSVGELFF. The DNA for the CDR3 is TGTGCCAGCAGTTTATCAGTCGGGGAGCTGTTTTTT.